The present entry profiles one TCR beta chain with its context. The target antigen is unknown. This record comes from a study of beta chain features in type 1 diabetes. In the study overall: Over all samples combined, 107,917,701 sorted cells were examined.

Every isolated RNA sample was fully reverse transcribed, so sequencing captured expressed TCRB transcripts. An average of around 3.4 million reads was obtained for naive, central memory and regulatory T cell samples. TCRdb's table, derived via immunoSEQ multiplex PCR, lists solely in-frame clones and lacks some. The sample lists about 450,000 clones, about 10% occurring once. From germline, CDR1 is SGDLS and CDR2 YYNGEE. This CDR3 contains 13 residues. J gave up 13 bases and V 0 bases, and 9 bases lay outside the gene matches. General study results and limits: Highly expressing activated T cells could be over-counted with a cDNA template.

Cells sorted by CD45RO/CCR7/CD25/CD127/CD95/CD27 comprised CD4+ naive, central memory, regulatory and stem cell-like memory cells. This sequence originates from a woman in her late teens or twenties in good health. The chain combines TRBV9 with TRBJ1-1; TRBD1 agrees at 7 bases. The sequencing sample was made of naive CD4+ T cells from blood. The CDR3 DNA is TGTGCCAGCAGCGTAGGGTGGGGACAGCCGGATTTCTTT. Protein product: CASSVGWGQPDFF. Full variable domain (outside the CDR3, taken from reference TRBV9 and TRBJ1-1): DSGVTQTPKHLITATGQRVTLRCSPRSGDLSVYWYQQSLDQGLQFLIQYYNGEERAKGNILERFSAQQFPDLHSELNLSSLELGDSALYFCASSVGWGQPDFFGQGTRLTVV.